Listed here are 2 T cell receptor beta chains from one sample, sequenced in a study of memory CD4+ T cells and cytomegalovirus serostatus (dated by TCRdb to between 2018 and 2021). To prepare the library, the immunoSEQ multiplex PCR assay was applied. TCRdb holds this immuneACCESS table with in-frame rearrangements only. Some clones are missing; in checked studies, unresolved V genes explain under half, and the rest has no known cause. The sample contains 50,000 or so clones, 80% of them found a single time. Of the sample, about 1.4% is held by the ten largest clones. A FACSAria II was used to sort memory CD4+ T cells, defined as single viable CD3+CD4+CD8-CD45RO+ cells. Sequencing was carried out using memory CD4+ T cells from blood. The receptor set was obtained from an adult in good health and CMV-seropositive.

There are a few counts of this clone. V usage is TRBV27 and J usage is TRBJ1-3, with D possibly being TRBD1 (5 bases). V lost 5 bases to trimming and J lost 5 bases, with 28 bases between them. The CDR3 is 19 amino acids. Germline loops: CDR1 MNHEY, CDR2 SMNVEV (reference sequence). In DNA form, the CDR3 reads TGTGCCAGCAGTATAAAAACCCCGGGGACCCCACTGTCCCGAAACACCATATATTTT. This gives the protein CASSIKTPGTPLSRNTIYF.

This clone was counted once. The V call is TRBV6-1, the J call TRBJ1-1; 11 bases align to TRBD1. Germline V gene data show CDR1 as MNHNS and CDR2 as SASEGT. This CDR3 has 14 residues. V shed 6 bases, J shed 4 bases, and the junction held 4 bases outside the gene matches. CDR3 bases: TGTGCCAGCAGCGGACAGGGGGCGCGCACTGAAGCTTTCTTT. Protein: CASSGQGARTEAFF.